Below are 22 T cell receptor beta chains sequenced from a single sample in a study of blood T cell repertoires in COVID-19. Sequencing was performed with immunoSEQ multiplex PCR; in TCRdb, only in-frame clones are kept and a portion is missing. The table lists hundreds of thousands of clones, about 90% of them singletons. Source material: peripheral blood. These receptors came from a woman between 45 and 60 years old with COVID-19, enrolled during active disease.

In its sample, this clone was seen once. Here the CDR3 DNA reads TGCGCCAGCAGCTTAGGGGCCGGACAGGGCTCCTTGGGGCAGTACTTC. This codes for CASSLGAGQGSLGQYF. This sequence joins TRBV5-1 and TRBJ2-7; 8 bases align to TRBD1. CDR3 length: 16 amino acids. Germline CDR1 reads SGHRS; CDR2 reads YFSETQ. V gave up 2 bases and J gave up 9 bases; unmatched junction bases: 16.

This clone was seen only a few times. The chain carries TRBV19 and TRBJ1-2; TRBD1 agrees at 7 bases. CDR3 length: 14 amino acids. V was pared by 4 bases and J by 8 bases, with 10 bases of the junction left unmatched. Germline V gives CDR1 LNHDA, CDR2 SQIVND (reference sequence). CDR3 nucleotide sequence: TGTGCCAGTAGTACAACCCACAGGGGCGGCGGCTACACCTTC. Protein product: CASSTTHRGGGYTF.

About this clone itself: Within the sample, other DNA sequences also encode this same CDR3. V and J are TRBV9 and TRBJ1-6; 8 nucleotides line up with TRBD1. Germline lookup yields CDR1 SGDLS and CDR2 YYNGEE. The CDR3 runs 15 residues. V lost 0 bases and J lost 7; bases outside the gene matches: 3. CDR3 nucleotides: TGTGCCAGCAGCGTAGGACGACAGGGGAATTCACCCCTCCACTTT. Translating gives CASSVGRQGNSPLHF. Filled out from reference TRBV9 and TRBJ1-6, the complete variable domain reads DSGVTQTPKHLITATGQRVTLRCSPRSGDLSVYWYQQSLDQGLQFLIQYYNGEERAKGNILERFSAQQFPDLHSELNLSSLELGDSALYFCASSVGRQGNSPLHFGNGTRLTVT.

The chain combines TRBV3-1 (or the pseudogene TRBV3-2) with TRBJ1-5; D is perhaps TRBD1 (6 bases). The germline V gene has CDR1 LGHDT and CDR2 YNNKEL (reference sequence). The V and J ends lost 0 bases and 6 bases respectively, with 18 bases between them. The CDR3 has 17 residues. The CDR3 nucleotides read TGTGCCAGCAGCCAAGATAGGCGGGGGGGCCTTCTTCAGCCCCAGCATTTT. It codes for CASSQDRRGGLLQPQHF.

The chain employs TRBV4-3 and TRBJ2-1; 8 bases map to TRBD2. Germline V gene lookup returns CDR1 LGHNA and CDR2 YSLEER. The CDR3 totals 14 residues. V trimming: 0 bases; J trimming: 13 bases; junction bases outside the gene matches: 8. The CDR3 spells CASSQDVAAGGQFF. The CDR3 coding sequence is TGCGCCAGCAGCCAAGATGTTGCGGCGGGAGGTCAGTTCTTC.

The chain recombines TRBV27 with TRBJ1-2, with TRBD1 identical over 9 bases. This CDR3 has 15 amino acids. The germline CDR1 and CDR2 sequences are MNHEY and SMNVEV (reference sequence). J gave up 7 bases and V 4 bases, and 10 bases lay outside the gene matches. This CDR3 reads CASSSRNTGGSGYTF. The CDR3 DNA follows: TGTGCCAGCAGTTCAAGAAATACAGGGGGCTCTGGCTACACCTTC.

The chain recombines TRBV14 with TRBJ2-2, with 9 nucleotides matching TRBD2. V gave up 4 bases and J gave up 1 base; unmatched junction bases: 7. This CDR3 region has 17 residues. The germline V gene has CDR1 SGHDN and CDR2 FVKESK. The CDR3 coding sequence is TGTGCCAGCAGCCGCCGAACAGCGGGAGGGAACACCGGGGAGCTGTTTTTT. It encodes CASSRRTAGGNTGELFF.

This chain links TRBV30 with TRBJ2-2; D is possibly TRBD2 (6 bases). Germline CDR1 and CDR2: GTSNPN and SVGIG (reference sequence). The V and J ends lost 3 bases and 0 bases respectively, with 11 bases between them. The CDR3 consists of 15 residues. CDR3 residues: CAWRLAGTNTGELFF. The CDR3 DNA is TGTGCCTGGAGACTAGCAGGGACGAACACCGGGGAGCTGTTTTTT.

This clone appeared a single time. The CDR3 here is CSASSGLNGRFTDTQYF. In DNA form, the CDR3 reads TGCAGTGCTAGTTCAGGGTTAAACGGGAGGTTTACAGATACGCAGTATTTT. V gene TRBV20-1 combines with J gene TRBJ2-3; 7 bases agree with TRBD2. Germline V gene lookup returns CDR1 DFQATT and CDR2 SNEGSKA (reference sequence). With V trimmed by 3 bases and J by 3 bases, 15 bases remained unmatched. CDR3 length: 17 residues.

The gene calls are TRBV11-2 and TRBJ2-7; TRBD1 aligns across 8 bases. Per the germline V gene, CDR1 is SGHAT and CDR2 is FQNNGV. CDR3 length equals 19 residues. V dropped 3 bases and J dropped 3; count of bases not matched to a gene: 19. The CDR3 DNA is TGTGCCAGCAGCTTCGGGGGAGGCTTAGGGGACAGGTGGGACTACGAGCAGTACTTC. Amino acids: CASSFGGGLGDRWDYEQYF.

Written as DNA, the CDR3 is TGTGCCAGCAGTTTACGGCCCCGGGGGGGGGCGGAGGAAGCTTTCTTT. This translates into CASSLRPRGGAEEAFF. The V and J genes are TRBV28 and TRBJ1-1, with D possibly matching TRBD1 (6 bases). Per the germline V gene, CDR1 is MDHEN and CDR2 is SYDVKM. Trimming pared 2 bases from V and 8 bases from J, leaving 21 bases between. This CDR3 spans 16 amino acids.

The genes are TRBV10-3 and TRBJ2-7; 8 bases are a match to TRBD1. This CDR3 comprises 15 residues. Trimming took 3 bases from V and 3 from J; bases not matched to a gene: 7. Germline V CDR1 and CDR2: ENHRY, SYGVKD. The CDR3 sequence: CAISDPRTGFYEQYF. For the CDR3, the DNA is TGTGCCATCAGTGACCCTCGGACAGGGTTCTACGAGCAGTACTTC.

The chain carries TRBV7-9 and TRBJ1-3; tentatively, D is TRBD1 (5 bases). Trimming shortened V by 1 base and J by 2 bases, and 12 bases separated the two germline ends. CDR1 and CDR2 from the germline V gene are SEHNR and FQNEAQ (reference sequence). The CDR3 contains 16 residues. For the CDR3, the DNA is TGTGCCAGCAGCTTAGTTCGGGGGTATACTGGAAACACCATATATTTT. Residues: CASSLVRGYTGNTIYF.

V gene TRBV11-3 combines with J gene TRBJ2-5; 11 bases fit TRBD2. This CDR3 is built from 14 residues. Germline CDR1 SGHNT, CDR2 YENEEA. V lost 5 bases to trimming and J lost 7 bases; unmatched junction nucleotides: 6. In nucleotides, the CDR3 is TGTGCCAGCAGCCACGGACTAGCGGGTGGGACCCAGTACTTC. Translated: CASSHGLAGGTQYF. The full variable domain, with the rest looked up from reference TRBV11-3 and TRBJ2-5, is EAGVVQSPRYKIIEKKQPVAFWCNPISGHNTLYWYLQNLGQGPELLIRYENEEAVDDSQLPKDRFSAERLKGVDSTLKIQPAELGDSAVYLCASSHGLAGGTQYFGPGTRLLVL.

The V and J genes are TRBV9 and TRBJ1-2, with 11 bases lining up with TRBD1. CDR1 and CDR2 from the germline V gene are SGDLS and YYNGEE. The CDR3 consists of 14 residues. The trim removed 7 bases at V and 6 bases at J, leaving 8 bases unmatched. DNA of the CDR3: TGTGCCAGCTCTCTCTTGGGACAGGGGGATGGCTACACCTTC. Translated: CASSLLGQGDGYTF. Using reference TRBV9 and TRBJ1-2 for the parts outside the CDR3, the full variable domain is DSGVTQTPKHLITATGQRVTLRCSPRSGDLSVYWYQQSLDQGLQFLIQYYNGEERAKGNILERFSAQQFPDLHSELNLSSLELGDSALYFCASSLLGQGDGYTFGSGTRLTVV.

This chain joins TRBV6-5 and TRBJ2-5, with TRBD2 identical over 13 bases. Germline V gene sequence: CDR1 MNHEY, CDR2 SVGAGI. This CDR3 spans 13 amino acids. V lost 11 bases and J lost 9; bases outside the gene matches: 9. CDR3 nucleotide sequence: TGTGCCGGCTTACTAGCGGGAGGGGGACCCCAGTACTTC. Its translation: CAGLLAGGGPQYF.

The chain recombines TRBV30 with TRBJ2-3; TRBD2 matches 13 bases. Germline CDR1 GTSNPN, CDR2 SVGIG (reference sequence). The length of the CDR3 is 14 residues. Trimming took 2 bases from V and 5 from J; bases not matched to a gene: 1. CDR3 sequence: CAWSTSGRGDTQYF. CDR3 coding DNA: TGTGCCTGGAGTACTAGCGGGAGGGGAGATACGCAGTATTTT.

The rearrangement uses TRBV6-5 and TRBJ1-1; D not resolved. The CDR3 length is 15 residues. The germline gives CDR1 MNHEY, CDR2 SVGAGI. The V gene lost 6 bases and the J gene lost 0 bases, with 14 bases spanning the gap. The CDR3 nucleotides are TGTGCCAGCAGCTCCCGTCAGATCATGAACACTGAAGCTTTCTTT. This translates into CASSSRQIMNTEAFF.

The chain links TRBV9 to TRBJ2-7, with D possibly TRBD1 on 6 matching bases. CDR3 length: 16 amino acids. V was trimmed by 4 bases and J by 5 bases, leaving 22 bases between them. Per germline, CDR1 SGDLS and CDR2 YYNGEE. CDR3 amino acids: CASSPGTPFALDEQYF. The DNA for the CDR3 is TGTGCCAGCAGCCCAGGGACACCTTTTGCCCTCGACGAGCAGTACTTC.

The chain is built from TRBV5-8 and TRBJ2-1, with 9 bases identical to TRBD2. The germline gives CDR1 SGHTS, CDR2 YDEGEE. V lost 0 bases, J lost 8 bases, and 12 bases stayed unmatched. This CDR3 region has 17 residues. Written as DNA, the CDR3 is TGTGCCAGCAGCTTGGGGGAAGGCGGGAGGGCCTTCTATGAGCAGTTCTTC. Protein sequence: CASSLGEGGRAFYEQFF.

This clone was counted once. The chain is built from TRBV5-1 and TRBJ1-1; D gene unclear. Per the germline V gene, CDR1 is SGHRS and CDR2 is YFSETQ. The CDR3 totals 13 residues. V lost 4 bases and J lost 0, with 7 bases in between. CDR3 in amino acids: CASSPEVNTEAFF. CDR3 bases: TGCGCCAGCAGCCCGGAGGTGAACACTGAAGCTTTCTTT.

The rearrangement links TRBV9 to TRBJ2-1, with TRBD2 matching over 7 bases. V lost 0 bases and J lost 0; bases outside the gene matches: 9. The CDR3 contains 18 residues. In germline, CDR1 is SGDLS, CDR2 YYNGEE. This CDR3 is CASSVGLAGGSSYNEQFF. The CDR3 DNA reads TGTGCCAGCAGCGTAGGGTTAGCGGGTGGGAGCTCCTACAATGAGCAGTTCTTC.